Following are 10 T cell receptor beta chains from one sample sequenced in a study of early T cells in non-severe SARS-CoV-2 infection (dated by TCRdb to the early 2020s). Libraries were made using 5' RACE. TCRdb records NextSeq 500 as the sequencer. TCRdb took the public reads, trimmed them with fastp at Q25, ran MiXCR for clone calling and kept in-frame beta chains. Under each unique CDR3 protein, matching rows form one entry showing the most common genes and DNA. The table for this sample lists tens of thousands of distinct CDR3 sequences; about 3.9% of them were counted only once. The ten largest make up roughly 10% of the sample. Sequencing was carried out using whole blood. These receptors were taken from an adult who was a healthcare worker with PCR-confirmed SARS-CoV-2 infection or an uninfected control (not recorded which).

This clonotype showed up many times. This chain connects TRBV12-3 or TRBV12-4 to TRBJ2-6; no reliable D call. This CDR3 contains 13 residues. Trimming shortened V by 10 bases and J by 1 base, and 8 bases separated the two germline ends. The CDR3 spells CATKDSGANVLTF. As DNA, the CDR3 is TGTGCCACCAAGGATTCTGGGGCCAACGTCCTGACTTTC.

This clonotype was seen ten or more times. CDR3 bases: TGCGCCAGCAGCCAAGTGGTGTCTAACTATGGCTACACCTTC. Residues: CASSQVVSNYGYTF. The chain has TRBV4-3 and TRBJ1-2; D is unclear. Germline V gives CDR1 LGHNA, CDR2 YSLEER. V gave up 1 base and J gave up 0 bases, with 6 bases separating them. This CDR3 spans 14 amino acids.

The CDR3 region has the DNA TGTGCCACCAGTGACCCCGGACAGGGACGAGAGACCCAGTACTTC. Its protein is CATSDPGQGRETQYF. This chain links TRBV24-1 with TRBJ2-5; 8 bases match TRBD1. V lost 4 bases to trimming and J lost 4 bases; unmatched junction nucleotides: 7. CDR1 and CDR2 from the germline V gene are KGHDR and SFDVKD. The length of the CDR3 is 15 residues.

In its sample, this clonotype was seen many times. This chain connects TRBV30 to TRBJ2-7; the D is unclear. Per the germline V gene, CDR1 is GTSNPN and CDR2 is SVGIG (reference sequence). The CDR3 sequence is 13 residues long. The V end was cut by 0 bases, the J end by 6 bases, with 12 bases between. The CDR3 region is CAWSVGRTGEQYV. The CDR3 DNA sequence: TGTGCCTGGAGTGTCGGCAGGACGGGCGAGCAGTACGTC.

This clonotype showed up many times. The genes are TRBV18 and TRBJ2-3; no definite D call. Looked up from germline, CDR1 is KGHSH and CDR2 is LQKENI. The CDR3 extends over 16 amino acids. The V end lost 3 bases, the J end lost 2 bases, and 15 bases lay between the germline ends. In DNA form, the CDR3 reads TGTGCCAGCTCACCCGGGCTGGTTTCCACCACAGATACGCAGTATTTT. Translation gives CASSPGLVSTTDTQYF.

This clonotype has ten or more counts. J is TRBJ2-1 and V is TRBV20-1; 12 bases match TRBD1. This CDR3 has 18 amino acids. Germline trimming cut 0 bases from V and 9 bases from J; bases unmatched to any gene: 15. Germline V CDR1 and CDR2: DFQATT, SNEGSKA (reference sequence). CDR3 sequence reads: CSARDKRSQGTGGREQFF. CDR3 nucleotide sequence: TGCAGTGCTAGAGATAAAAGGTCGCAGGGGACAGGGGGCCGTGAGCAGTTCTTC.

The genes are TRBV5-4 and TRBJ2-3; D gene ambiguous. The V end was cut by 2 bases, the J end by 0 bases, with 7 bases between. The germline V gene has CDR1 SGHNT and CDR2 YYREEE (reference sequence). The CDR3 has 14 amino acids. The CDR3 nucleotides read TGTGCCAGCAGCTTTGAGAAAAGCACAGATACGCAGTATTTT. Protein: CASSFEKSTDTQYF.

This clonotype was counted a few times. A read error may be the cause here, since a much bigger clone is one base away. The chain is built from TRBV6-1 and TRBJ2-3, with 8 bases identical to TRBD2. CDR3 length equals 16 residues. J gave up 2 bases and V 1 base, and 5 bases lay outside the gene matches. Per germline, CDR1 MNHNS and CDR2 SASEGT. The CDR3 bases are TGTGCCAGCAGTGAAGGGCCGGGAGGGAACACAGATACGCAGTATTTT. Translated: CASSEGPGGNTDTQYF.

This clonotype was detected many times. The chain is built from TRBV3-1 and TRBJ2-1; 10 nucleotides agree with TRBD2. V shed 0 bases, J shed 9 bases, and the junction held 11 bases outside the gene matches. This CDR3 has 17 amino acids. CDR1 is LGHDT and CDR2 is YNNKEL in the germline V gene (reference sequence). The CDR3 loop is CASSQDPQREGRGEQFF. The DNA for the CDR3 is TGTGCCAGCAGCCAAGATCCCCAGCGGGAGGGCCGGGGTGAGCAGTTCTTC.

This clonotype has ten or more counts. The V and J genes are TRBV24-1 and TRBJ2-1; 7 bases are a match to TRBD2. The CDR3 runs to 18 residues. The junction had 7 bases not matched to a gene; V was cut back by 0 bases and J by 0 bases. Per germline, CDR1 KGHDR and CDR2 SFDVKD. CDR3: CATSDLAVAGSSYNEQFF. As DNA, the CDR3 is TGTGCCACCAGTGATTTGGCTGTAGCGGGTAGCTCCTACAATGAGCAGTTCTTC.